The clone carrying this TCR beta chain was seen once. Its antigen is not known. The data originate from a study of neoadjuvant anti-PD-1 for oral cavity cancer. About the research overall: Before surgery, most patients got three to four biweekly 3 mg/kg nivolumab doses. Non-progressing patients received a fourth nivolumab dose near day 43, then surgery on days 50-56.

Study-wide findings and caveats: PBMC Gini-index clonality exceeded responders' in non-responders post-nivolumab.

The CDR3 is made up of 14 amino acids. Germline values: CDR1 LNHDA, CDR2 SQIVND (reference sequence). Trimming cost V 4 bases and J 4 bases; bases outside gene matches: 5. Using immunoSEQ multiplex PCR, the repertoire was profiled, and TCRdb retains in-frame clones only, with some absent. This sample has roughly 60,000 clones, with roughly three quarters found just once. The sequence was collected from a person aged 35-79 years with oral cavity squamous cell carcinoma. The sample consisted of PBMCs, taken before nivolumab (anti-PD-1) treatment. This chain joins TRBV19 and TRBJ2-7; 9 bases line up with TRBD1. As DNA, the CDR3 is TGTGCCAGTAGTAAGGGACAGGGATCTTACGAGCAGTACTTC. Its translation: CASSKGQGSYEQYF.